A single sample is the source of the 15 T cell receptor beta chains below, sequenced in a study of blood T cells in healthy people across ages. The second PCR ran about 6 to 12 cycles with a sample-barcoded 5' primer and J-beta primers. TCRdb processed the 5' RACE reads anew with MiXCR; each CDR3 protein has one entry. Of hundreds of thousands of distinct CDR3 sequences listed, roughly 50% were seen once; the top ten hold around 32%. Specimen: blood. These receptors were collected from a woman aged 55-70 years in good health.

This clonotype was detected a few times. The chain links TRBV20-1 to TRBJ2-1; D possibly matches TRBD1 or TRBD2 (6 bases each). Germline CDR1 and CDR2: DFQATT and SNEGSKA (reference sequence). The V end lost 6 bases, the J end lost 4 bases, and 16 bases lay between the germline ends. The CDR3 has 14 amino acids. CDR3 protein: CSAGGGRQYNEQFF. As DNA, the CDR3 is TGCAGTGCCGGAGGGGGTCGCCAATACAATGAGCAGTTCTTC.

This chain connects TRBV7-3 to TRBJ1-1; D is perhaps TRBD1 (6 bases). CDR3 length equals 13 residues. Trimming removed 5 bases from V and 3 bases from J, with 10 bases in between. Germline CDR1 and CDR2: SGHTA and FQGTGA. The CDR3 spells CASSLGGDTEAFF. The CDR3 nucleotides are TGTGCCAGCAGCCTAGGGGGGGACACTGAAGCTTTCTTT.

This clonotype was seen a handful of times. The gene calls are TRBV7-9 and TRBJ2-5; tentatively, D is TRBD1 (5 bases). TRBJ2-7 explains the end of the DNA better; the J call may be wrong. The CDR3 has 14 residues. Germline V gene data show CDR1 as SEHNR and CDR2 as FQNEAQ (reference sequence). In DNA, the CDR3 is TGTGCCAGCAGCTTACGTCAGGGCAGCCACGAGCAGTACTTC. Translating it yields CASSLRQGSHEQYF.

V is TRBV25-1 and J is TRBJ2-1, with 9 bases matching TRBD2. V trimming: 3 bases; J trimming: 2 bases; junction bases outside the gene matches: 8. CDR3 length equals 17 residues. Germline loops: CDR1 MGHDK, CDR2 SYGVNS. The CDR3 reads CASSDSPSGNPYNEQFF. As DNA, the CDR3 is TGTGCCAGCAGTGACTCGCCTAGCGGGAACCCCTACAATGAGCAGTTCTTC.

The chain recombines TRBV7-9 with TRBJ1-6; tentatively, D is TRBD1 (6 bases). Per germline, CDR1 SEHNR and CDR2 FQNEAQ (reference sequence). The CDR3 sequence is 15 residues long. V was pared by 5 bases and J by 7 bases, with 15 bases between. CDR3 protein: CASSHTGPGNSPLHF. The CDR3 DNA follows: TGTGCCAGCAGCCACACAGGGCCAGGGAATTCACCCCTCCACTTT. The full variable domain, with the rest looked up from reference TRBV7-9 and TRBJ1-6, is DTGVSQNPRHKITKRGQNVTFRCDPISEHNRLYWYRQTLGQGPEFLTYFQNEAQLEKSRLLSDRFSAERPKGSFSTLEIQRTEQGDSAMYLCASSHTGPGNSPLHFGNGTRLTVT.

As DNA, the CDR3 is TGCAGCGCCTCTAGCGGAACCTACAATGAGCAGTTCTTC. It is translated as CSASSGTYNEQFF. The V gene is TRBV29-1, the J gene TRBJ2-1, with 7 nucleotides matching TRBD2. Germline V lookup: CDR1 SQVTM, CDR2 ANQGSEA. The CDR3 sequence is 13 residues long. The V gene end was trimmed by 7 bases and the J gene end by 2 bases; junction bases not matched to a gene: 5.

The rearrangement links TRBV7-2 to TRBJ1-1; D gene unclear. Germline V gene lookup returns CDR1 SGHTA and CDR2 FQGNSA. Trimming pared 0 bases from V and 4 bases from J, leaving 6 bases between. This CDR3 region has 13 residues. This CDR3 reads CASSLAPTTEAFF. The CDR3 coding sequence is TGTGCCAGCAGCTTAGCGCCGACCACTGAAGCTTTCTTT.

The genes are TRBV7-2 and TRBJ2-1; either TRBD1 or TRBD2 may supply D (7 bases each). The germline gives CDR1 SGHTA, CDR2 FQGNSA. The V gene lost 2 bases and the J gene lost 5 bases, with 13 bases spanning the gap. The CDR3 contains 15 residues. The CDR3 coding sequence is TGTGCCAGCAGCTTATGGGACAGCGGGGACAATGAGCAGTTCTTC. This codes for CASSLWDSGDNEQFF.

This chain links TRBV29-1 with TRBJ2-5; D is uncertain. The V gene's germline CDR1 is SQVTM and CDR2 ANQGSEA. With 2 bases removed from V and 3 bases from J, the gap between germline ends came to 4 bases. This CDR3 contains 11 residues. The CDR3 nucleotides are TGCAGCGTTGAAAATAAAGAGACCCAGTACTTC. It encodes CSVENKETQYF.

This clonotype has more than one count but fewer than ten. The V gene is TRBV4-3, the J gene TRBJ2-3, with TRBD1 matching 9 bases. Germline V gene data show CDR1 as LGHNA and CDR2 as YSLEER. The CDR3 is 17 residues long. V dropped 4 bases and J dropped 2; count of bases not matched to a gene: 10. Here the CDR3 reads CASSPSRTGELTDTQYF. The CDR3 region has the DNA TGCGCCAGCAGCCCATCAAGGACAGGGGAACTCACAGATACGCAGTATTTT.

The chain uses TRBV5-1 and TRBJ2-5; D may correspond to TRBD1 or TRBD2 (5 bases each). CDR3 length: 14 residues. V was cut by 4 bases and J by 2 bases, with 12 bases left in between. Per germline, CDR1 SGHRS and CDR2 YFSETQ. CDR3 sequence reads: CASSVEGIQETQYF. The CDR3 DNA reads TGCGCCAGCAGCGTAGAGGGGATACAAGAGACCCAGTACTTC.

The chain employs TRBV5-1 and TRBJ2-5; weak D call: TRBD2 (6 bases). V was cut by 0 bases and J by 2 bases, with 11 bases left in between. CDR1 and CDR2 from the germline V gene are SGHRS and YFSETQ. The CDR3 loop spans 15 amino acids. CDR3 amino acids: CASSLATGTQETQYF. The CDR3 region has the DNA TGCGCCAGCAGCTTGGCTACCGGGACTCAAGAGACCCAGTACTTC.

The V and J genes are TRBV28 and TRBJ1-2, with 10 nucleotides matching TRBD1. Germline-derived CDR1 and CDR2 are MDHEN and SYDVKM. J gave up 7 bases and V 7 bases, and 12 bases lay outside the gene matches. The CDR3 loop spans 15 amino acids. The CDR3: CASIRLGQGYGGYTF. For the CDR3, the DNA is TGTGCCAGCATTCGCTTGGGACAGGGGTACGGTGGCTACACCTTC.

V and J are TRBV24-1 and TRBJ2-7; D is unresolved. The CDR3 consists of 14 residues. Trimming took 4 bases from V and 0 from J, leaving 9 bases between them. The germline gives CDR1 KGHDR, CDR2 SFDVKD. The CDR3 DNA is TGTGCCACCAGTGACTCCCGTATCTCCTACGAGCAGTACTTC. Protein sequence: CATSDSRISYEQYF.

This rearrangement joins TRBV10-3 to TRBJ1-2; 8 bases align to TRBD1. The J segment lost 0 bases and the V segment lost 8 bases, leaving 5 bases of the junction unmatched. Germline V lookup: CDR1 ENHRY, CDR2 SYGVKD. This CDR3 has 14 amino acids. The CDR3: CAIQGTGANYGYTF. CDR3 nucleotide sequence: TGTGCCATCCAGGGGACAGGCGCTAACTATGGCTACACCTTC.